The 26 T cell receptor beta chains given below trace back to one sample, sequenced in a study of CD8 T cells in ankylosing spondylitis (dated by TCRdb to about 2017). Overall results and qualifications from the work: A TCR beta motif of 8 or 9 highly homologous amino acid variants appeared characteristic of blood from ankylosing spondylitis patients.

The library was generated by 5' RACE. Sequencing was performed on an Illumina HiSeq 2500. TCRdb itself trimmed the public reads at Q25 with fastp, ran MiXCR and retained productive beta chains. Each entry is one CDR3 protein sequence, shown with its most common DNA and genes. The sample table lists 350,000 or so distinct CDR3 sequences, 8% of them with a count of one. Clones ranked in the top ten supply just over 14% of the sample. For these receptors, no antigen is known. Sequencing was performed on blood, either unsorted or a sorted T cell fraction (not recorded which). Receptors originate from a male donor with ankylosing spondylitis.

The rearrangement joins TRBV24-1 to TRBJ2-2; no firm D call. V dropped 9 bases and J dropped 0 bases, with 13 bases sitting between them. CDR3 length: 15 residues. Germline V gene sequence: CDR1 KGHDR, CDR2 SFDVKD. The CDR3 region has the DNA TGTGCCACCGCTGCTACGTACGCGAACACCGGGGAGCTGTTTTTT. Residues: CATAATYANTGELFF.

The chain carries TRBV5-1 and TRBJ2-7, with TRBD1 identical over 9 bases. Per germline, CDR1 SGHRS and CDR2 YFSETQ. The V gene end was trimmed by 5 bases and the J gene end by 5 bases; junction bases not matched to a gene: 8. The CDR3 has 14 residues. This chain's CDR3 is CASRPGTGTHEQYF. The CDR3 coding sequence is TGCGCCAGCAGGCCCGGGACAGGGACCCACGAGCAGTACTTC.

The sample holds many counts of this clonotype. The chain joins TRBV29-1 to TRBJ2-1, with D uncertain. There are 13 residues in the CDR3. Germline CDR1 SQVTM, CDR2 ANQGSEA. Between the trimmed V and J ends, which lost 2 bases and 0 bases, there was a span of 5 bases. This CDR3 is CSVERNSYNEQFF. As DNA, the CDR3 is TGCAGCGTTGAACGTAACTCCTACAATGAGCAGTTCTTC.

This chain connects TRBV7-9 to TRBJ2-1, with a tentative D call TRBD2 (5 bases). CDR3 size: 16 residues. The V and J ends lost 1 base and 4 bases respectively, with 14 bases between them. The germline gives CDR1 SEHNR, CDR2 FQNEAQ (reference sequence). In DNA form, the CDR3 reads TGTGCCAGCAGCTTAGTCGCCGGGATGGGGTACAATGAGCAGTTCTTC. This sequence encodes CASSLVAGMGYNEQFF.

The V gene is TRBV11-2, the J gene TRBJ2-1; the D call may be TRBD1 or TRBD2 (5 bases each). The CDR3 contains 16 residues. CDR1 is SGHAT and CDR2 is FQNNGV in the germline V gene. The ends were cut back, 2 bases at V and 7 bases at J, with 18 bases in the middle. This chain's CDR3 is CASSLFRLAGSNEQFF. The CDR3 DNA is TGTGCCAGCAGCTTATTCAGGCTAGCAGGGAGTAATGAGCAGTTCTTC.

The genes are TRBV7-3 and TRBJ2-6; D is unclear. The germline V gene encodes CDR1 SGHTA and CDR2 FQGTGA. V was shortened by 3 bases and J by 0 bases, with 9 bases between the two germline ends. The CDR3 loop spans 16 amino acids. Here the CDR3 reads CASSFVAASGANVLTF. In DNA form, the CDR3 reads TGTGCCAGCAGCTTTGTTGCAGCCTCTGGGGCCAACGTCCTGACTTTC.

CDR3 region: CASSPRPERDEQYF. The CDR3 DNA sequence: TGCGCCAGCAGCCCACGGCCCGAACGGGACGAGCAGTACTTC. The V and J genes are TRBV5-1 and TRBJ2-7; D uncertain. V was trimmed by 4 bases and J by 5 bases, leaving 16 bases between them. There are 14 residues in the CDR3. CDR1 and CDR2 from the germline V gene are SGHRS and YFSETQ.

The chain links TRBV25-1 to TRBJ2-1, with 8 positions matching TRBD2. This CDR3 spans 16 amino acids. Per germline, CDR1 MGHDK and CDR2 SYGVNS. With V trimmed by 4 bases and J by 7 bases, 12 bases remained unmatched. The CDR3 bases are TGTGCCAGCAGTGCCAGCACTAGCGGTTCTTGGAATGAGCAGTTCTTC. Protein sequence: CASSASTSGSWNEQFF. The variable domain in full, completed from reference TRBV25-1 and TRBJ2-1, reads EADIYQTPRYLVIGTGKKITLECSQTMGHDKMYWYQQDPGMELHLIHYSYGVNSTEKGDLSSESTVSRIRTEHFPLTLESARPSHTSQYLCASSASTSGSWNEQFFGPGTRLTVL.

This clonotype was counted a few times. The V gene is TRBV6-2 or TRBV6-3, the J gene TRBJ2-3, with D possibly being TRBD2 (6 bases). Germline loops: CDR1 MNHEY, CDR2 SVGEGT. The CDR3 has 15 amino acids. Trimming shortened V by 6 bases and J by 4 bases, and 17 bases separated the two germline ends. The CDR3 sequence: CASSLAEVGPDTQYF. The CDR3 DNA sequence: TGTGCCAGCAGCTTAGCGGAGGTGGGTCCAGATACGCAGTATTTT.

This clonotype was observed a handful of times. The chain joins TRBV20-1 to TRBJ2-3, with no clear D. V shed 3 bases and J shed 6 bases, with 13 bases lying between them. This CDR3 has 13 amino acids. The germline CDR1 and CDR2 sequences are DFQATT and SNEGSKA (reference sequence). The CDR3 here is CSARVRLADTQYF. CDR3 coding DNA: TGCAGTGCTAGGGTGCGCCTCGCGGATACGCAGTATTTT.

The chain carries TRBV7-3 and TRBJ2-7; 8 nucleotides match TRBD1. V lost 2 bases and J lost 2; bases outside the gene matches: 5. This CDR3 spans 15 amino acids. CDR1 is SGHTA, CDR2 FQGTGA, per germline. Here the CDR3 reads CASSLFAGQAYEQYF. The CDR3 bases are TGTGCCAGCAGCTTATTTGCGGGACAGGCCTACGAGCAGTACTTC.

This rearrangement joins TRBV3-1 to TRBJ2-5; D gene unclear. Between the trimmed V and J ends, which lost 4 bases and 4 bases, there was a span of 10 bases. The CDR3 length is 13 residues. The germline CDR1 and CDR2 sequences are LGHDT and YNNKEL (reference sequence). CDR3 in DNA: TGTGCCAGCAGCCCGGGTAGGGCAGAGACCCAGTACTTC. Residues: CASSPGRAETQYF.

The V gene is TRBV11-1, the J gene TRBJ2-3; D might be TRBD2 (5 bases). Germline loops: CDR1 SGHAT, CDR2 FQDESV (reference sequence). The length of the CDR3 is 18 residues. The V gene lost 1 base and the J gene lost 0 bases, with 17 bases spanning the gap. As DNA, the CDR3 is TGTGCCAGCAGCTTAGTCGGAGCGGCCGGGAAGAGCACAGATACGCAGTATTTT. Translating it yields CASSLVGAAGKSTDTQYF.

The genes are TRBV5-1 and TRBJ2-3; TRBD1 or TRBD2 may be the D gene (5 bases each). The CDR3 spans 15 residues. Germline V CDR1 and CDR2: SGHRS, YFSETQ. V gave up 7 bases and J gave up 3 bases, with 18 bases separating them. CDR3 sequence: CASRLNPGRTDTQYF. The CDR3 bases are TGCGCCAGCCGCCTCAATCCGGGACGAACAGATACGCAGTATTTT.

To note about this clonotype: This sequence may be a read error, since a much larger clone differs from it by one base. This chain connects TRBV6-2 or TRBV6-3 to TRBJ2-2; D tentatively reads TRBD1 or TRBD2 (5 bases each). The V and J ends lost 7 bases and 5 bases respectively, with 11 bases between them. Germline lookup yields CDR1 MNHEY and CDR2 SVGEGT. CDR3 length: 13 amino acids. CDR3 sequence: CASILRGTGELFF. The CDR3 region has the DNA TGTGCCAGCATTTTGAGGGGTACCGGGGAGCTGTTTTTT.

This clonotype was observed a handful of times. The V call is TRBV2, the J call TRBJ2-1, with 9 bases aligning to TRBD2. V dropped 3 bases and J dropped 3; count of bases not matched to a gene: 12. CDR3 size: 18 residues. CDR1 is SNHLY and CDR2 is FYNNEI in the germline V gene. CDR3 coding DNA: TGTGCCAGCAGTGAGTGGGCGCAAAGACTAGCGGTCTACAATGAGCAGTTCTTC. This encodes CASSEWAQRLAVYNEQFF.

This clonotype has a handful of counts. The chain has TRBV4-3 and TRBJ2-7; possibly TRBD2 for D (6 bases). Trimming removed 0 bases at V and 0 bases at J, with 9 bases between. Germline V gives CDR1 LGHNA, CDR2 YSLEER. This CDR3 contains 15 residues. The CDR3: CASSQDDGSSYEQYF. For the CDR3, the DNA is TGCGCCAGCAGCCAAGACGACGGGAGCTCCTACGAGCAGTACTTC.

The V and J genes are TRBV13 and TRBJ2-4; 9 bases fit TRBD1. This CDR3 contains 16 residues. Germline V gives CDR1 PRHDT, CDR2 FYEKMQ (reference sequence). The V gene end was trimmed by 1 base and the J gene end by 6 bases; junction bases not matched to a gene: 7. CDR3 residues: CASSLVRTGAGNIQYF. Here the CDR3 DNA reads TGTGCCAGCAGCTTAGTCCGGACAGGGGCTGGAAACATTCAGTACTTC.

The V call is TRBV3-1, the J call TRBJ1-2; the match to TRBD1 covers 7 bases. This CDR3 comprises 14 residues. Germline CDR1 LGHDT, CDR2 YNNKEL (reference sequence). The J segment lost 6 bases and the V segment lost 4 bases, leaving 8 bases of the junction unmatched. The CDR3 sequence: CASSPSYRGHGYTF. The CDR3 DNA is TGTGCCAGCAGCCCGTCGTACAGGGGCCATGGCTACACCTTC. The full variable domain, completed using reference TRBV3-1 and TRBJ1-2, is DTAVSQTPKYLVTQMGNDKSIKCEQNLGHDTMYWYKQDSKKFLKIMFSYNNKELIINETVPNRFSPKSPDKAHLNLHINSLELGDSAVYFCASSPSYRGHGYTFGSGTRLTVV.

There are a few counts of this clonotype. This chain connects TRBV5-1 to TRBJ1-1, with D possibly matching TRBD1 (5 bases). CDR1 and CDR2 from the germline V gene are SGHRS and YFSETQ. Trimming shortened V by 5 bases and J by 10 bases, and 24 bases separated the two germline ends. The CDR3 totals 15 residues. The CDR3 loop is CASSNTGTGAWGAFF. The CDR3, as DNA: TGCGCCAGCAGTAATACCGGGACCGGGGCTTGGGGAGCTTTCTTT. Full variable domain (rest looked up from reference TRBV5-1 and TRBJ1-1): KAGVTQTPRYLIKTRGQQVTLSCSPISGHRSVSWYQQTPGQGLQFLFEYFSETQRNKGNFPGRFSGRQFSNSRSEMNVSTLELGDSALYLCASSNTGTGAWGAFFGQGTRLTVV.

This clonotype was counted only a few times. The CDR3 loop is CATAGTSGYEQYF. The CDR3 nucleotides read TGTGCCACCGCCGGGACTAGCGGCTACGAGCAGTACTTC. The V and J genes are TRBV24-1 and TRBJ2-7; 11 nucleotides line up with TRBD2. This CDR3 is built from 13 residues. J was trimmed by 3 bases and V by 9 bases; bases with no gene match: 3. Germline V lookup: CDR1 KGHDR, CDR2 SFDVKD.

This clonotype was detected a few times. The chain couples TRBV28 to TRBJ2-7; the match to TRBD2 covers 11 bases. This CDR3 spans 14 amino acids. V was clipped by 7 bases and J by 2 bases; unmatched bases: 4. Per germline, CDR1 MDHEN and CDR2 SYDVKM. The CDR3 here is CASTGTSGTYEQYF. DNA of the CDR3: TGTGCCAGCACCGGGACTAGCGGAACCTACGAGCAGTACTTC.

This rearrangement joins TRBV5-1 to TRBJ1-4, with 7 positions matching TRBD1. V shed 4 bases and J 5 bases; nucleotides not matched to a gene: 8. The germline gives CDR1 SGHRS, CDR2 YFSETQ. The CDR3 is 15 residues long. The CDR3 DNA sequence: TGCGCCAGCAGCCTGATTCAGGGGGGAAATGAAAAACTGTTTTTT. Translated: CASSLIQGGNEKLFF.

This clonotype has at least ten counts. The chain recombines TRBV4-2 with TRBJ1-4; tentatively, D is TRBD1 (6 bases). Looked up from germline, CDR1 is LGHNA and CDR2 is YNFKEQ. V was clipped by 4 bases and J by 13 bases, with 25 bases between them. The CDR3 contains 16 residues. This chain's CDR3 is CASSLQTQQGRGGLFF. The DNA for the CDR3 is TGTGCCAGCAGCCTCCAAACCCAGCAGGGGCGCGGAGGACTGTTTTTT.

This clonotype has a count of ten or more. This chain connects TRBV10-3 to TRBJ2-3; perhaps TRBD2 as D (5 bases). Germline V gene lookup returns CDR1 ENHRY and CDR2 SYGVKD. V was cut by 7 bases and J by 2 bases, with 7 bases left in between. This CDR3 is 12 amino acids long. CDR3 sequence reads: CAITDSTDTQYF. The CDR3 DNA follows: TGTGCCATCACGGACTCCACAGATACGCAGTATTTT.

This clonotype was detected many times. Here the CDR3 DNA reads TGCGCCAGCAGCCAATTTTCCCGTGGCTCCTACGAGCAGTACTTC. Protein product: CASSQFSRGSYEQYF. The J gene is TRBJ2-7, the V gene TRBV4-3; D remains unclear. The CDR3 sequence is 15 residues long. CDR1 and CDR2 from the germline V gene are LGHNA and YSLEER. V shed 2 bases and J shed 0 bases, with 11 bases lying between them.